The 12 T cell receptor beta chains listed next were all sequenced from one sample in a study of graft-versus-host responses after intestinal transplantation. The method was immunoSEQ multiplex PCR; TCRdb's version includes in-frame clones alone and lacks a portion of them. The table has some 86,000 clones, 80% to 95% seen once. Their cognate antigens are unknown. The material sequenced was unstimulated CD8+ T cells sorted from spleen or lymph node cells, taken before intestinal transplant. These TCRs come from a human donor who received an intestinal transplant.

This chain connects TRBV9 to TRBJ2-1; D could derive from TRBD1 or TRBD2 (5 bases each). There are 17 residues in the CDR3. Per germline, CDR1 SGDLS and CDR2 YYNGEE. V shed 0 bases and J shed 3 bases, with 16 bases lying between them. In nucleotides, the CDR3 is TGTGCCAGCAGCGTAGCCACAGGTGGGAGTATCTACAATGAGCAGTTCTTC. It yields the protein CASSVATGGSIYNEQFF.

The V and J genes are TRBV25-1 and TRBJ1-5; no clear D gene. The CDR3 loop spans 14 amino acids. CDR1 and CDR2 (germline): MGHDK, SYGVNS. V lost 4 bases, J lost 5 bases, and 12 bases lay in between. The DNA of the CDR3 is TGTGCCAGCAGTGGAGGGTTTGCCGATCAGCCCCAGCATTTT. Translated, it gives CASSGGFADQPQHF.

The chain uses TRBV6-1 and TRBJ2-7; 8 bases are shared with TRBD1. CDR3 length: 16 residues. Germline loops: CDR1 MNHNS, CDR2 SASEGT. The ends lost 1 base at V and 0 bases at J; junction bases unmatched: 5. The CDR3 bases are TGTGCCAGCAGTGAAGTGGGAACAGGGGGCTCCTACGAGCAGTACTTC. Protein: CASSEVGTGGSYEQYF.

The V and J genes are TRBV10-3 and TRBJ2-7; 8 positions match TRBD2. V was clipped by 2 bases and J by 1 base; unmatched bases: 1. CDR3 size: 14 residues. The germline gives CDR1 ENHRY, CDR2 SYGVKD. The CDR3 is CAISEGTSSYEQYF. In DNA form, the CDR3 reads TGTGCCATCAGTGAGGGGACTAGTTCCTACGAGCAGTACTTC.

J is TRBJ1-6 and V is TRBV4-1; 7 bases are a match to TRBD1. Germline V gene sequence: CDR1 MGHRA, CDR2 YSYEKL. Trimming took 0 bases from V and 7 from J; bases not matched to a gene: 6. The CDR3 contains 16 residues. CDR3 residues: CASSQEPGQTNSPLHF. The CDR3 bases are TGCGCCAGCAGCCAAGAGCCGGGACAGACAAATTCACCCCTCCACTTT.

J is TRBJ2-3 and V is TRBV5-1; perhaps TRBD2 as D (7 bases). The V gene's germline CDR1 is SGHRS and CDR2 YFSETQ. This CDR3 region has 17 residues. The V gene lost 4 bases and the J gene lost 6 bases, with 24 bases spanning the gap. CDR3 nucleotide sequence: TGCGCCAGCAGCGGTGGGGGGGGCTCCACACGAGCCGATACGCAGTATTTT. Translation: CASSGGGGSTRADTQYF.

This sequence joins TRBV6-5 and TRBJ1-1; no definite D call. CDR3 length: 12 amino acids. V was trimmed by 5 bases and J by 5 bases, leaving 9 bases between them. Per the germline V gene, CDR1 is MNHEY and CDR2 is SVGAGI. For the CDR3, the DNA is TGTGCCAGCAGTGAGGTCGAAACTGAAGCTTTCTTT. Protein sequence: CASSEVETEAFF.

V is TRBV2 and J is TRBJ2-5, with 7 nucleotides matching TRBD1. The V segment lost 7 bases and the J segment 2 bases; nucleotides outside the gene matches: 4. Germline V lookup: CDR1 SNHLY, CDR2 FYNNEI. The CDR3 length is 13 residues. The CDR3 reads CASTNRGQETQYF. CDR3 nucleotides: TGTGCCAGCACTAACAGGGGACAAGAGACCCAGTACTTC.

This sequence joins TRBV10-3 and TRBJ2-7; 7 nucleotides agree with TRBD1. CDR3 length: 14 amino acids. Looked up from germline, CDR1 is ENHRY and CDR2 is SYGVKD. J lost 3 bases, V lost 7 bases, and 9 bases had no gene match. CDR3 in amino acids: CAIKAAGGSYEQYF. As DNA, the CDR3 is TGTGCCATCAAGGCGGCAGGGGGAAGCTACGAGCAGTACTTC.

V usage is TRBV5-1 and J usage is TRBJ1-3; D gene unclear. Germline values: CDR1 SGHRS, CDR2 YFSETQ. V lost 2 bases and J 1 base, leaving 4 bases between the germline ends. This CDR3 spans 13 amino acids. The CDR3 DNA reads TGCGCCAGCAGCTTCGAATCTGGAAACACCATATATTTT. Translated: CASSFESGNTIYF. The full variable domain, in which reference TRBV5-1 and TRBJ1-3 provide the parts outside the CDR3, is KAGVTQTPRYLIKTRGQQVTLSCSPISGHRSVSWYQQTPGQGLQFLFEYFSETQRNKGNFPGRFSGRQFSNSRSEMNVSTLELGDSALYLCASSFESGNTIYFGEGSWLTVV.

This chain links TRBV9 with TRBJ2-5; 12 bases align to TRBD2. The J segment lost 2 bases and the V segment lost 3 bases, leaving 5 bases of the junction unmatched. The germline V gene has CDR1 SGDLS and CDR2 YYNGEE. The CDR3 has 16 amino acids. The CDR3 is CASSGPSGRGQETQYF. The DNA for the CDR3 is TGTGCCAGCAGCGGCCCTAGCGGGAGGGGTCAAGAGACCCAGTACTTC.

The CDR3 DNA follows: TGTGCCAGTAGTGGTACAGGGCGCTCCTACGAGCAGTACTTC. It yields the protein CASSGTGRSYEQYF. V and J are TRBV19 and TRBJ2-7; D perhaps matches TRBD1 (6 bases). CDR1 is LNHDA, CDR2 SQIVND, per germline (reference sequence). CDR3 length: 14 residues. With 5 bases removed from V and 0 bases from J, the gap between germline ends came to 11 bases.